The clone carrying this T cell receptor (beta chain) was seen more than once but under ten times. The CDR3 consists of 15 residues. V was shortened by 8 bases and J by 7 bases, with 23 bases between the two germline ends. The record originates from a study of blood T cells in healthy people across ages. With a J-beta primer mix and a sample-barcoded 5' primer, a second PCR ran about 6 to 11 cycles. TCRdb independently ran MiXCR on the 5' RACE reads; one entry per CDR3 protein. The repertoire includes some 560,000 distinct CDR3 sequences, about 27% of them detected once, and about 3.9% sits in the top ten. This sample was shared with a second study, whose subject was T cells of mothers and their children.

The sequencing input was blood. The gene calls are TRBV12-3 or TRBV12-4 and TRBJ1-2; D possibly corresponds to TRBD1 (5 bases). The origin of this receptor is a boy aged 2-15 years in good health. The CDR3 nucleotides read TGTGCCAGCGGGGATAGGGGCAGCCTCCTGCTTGGCTACACCTTC. As protein: CASGDRGSLLLGYTF.